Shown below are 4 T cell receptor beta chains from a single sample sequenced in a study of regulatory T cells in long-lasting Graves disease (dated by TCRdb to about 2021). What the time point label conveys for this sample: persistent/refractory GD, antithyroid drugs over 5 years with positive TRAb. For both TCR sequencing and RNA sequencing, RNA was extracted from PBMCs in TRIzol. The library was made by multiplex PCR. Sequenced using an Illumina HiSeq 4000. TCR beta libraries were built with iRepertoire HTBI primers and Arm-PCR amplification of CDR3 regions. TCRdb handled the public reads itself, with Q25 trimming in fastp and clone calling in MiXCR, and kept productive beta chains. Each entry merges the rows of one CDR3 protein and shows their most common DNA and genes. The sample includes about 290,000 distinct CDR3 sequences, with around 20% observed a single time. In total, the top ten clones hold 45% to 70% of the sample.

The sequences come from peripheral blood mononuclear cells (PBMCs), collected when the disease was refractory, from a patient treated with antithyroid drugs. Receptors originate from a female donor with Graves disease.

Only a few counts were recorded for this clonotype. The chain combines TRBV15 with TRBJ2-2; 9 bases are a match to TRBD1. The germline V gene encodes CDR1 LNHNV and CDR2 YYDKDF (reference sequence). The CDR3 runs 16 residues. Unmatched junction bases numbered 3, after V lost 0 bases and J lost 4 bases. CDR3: CATSRDRDRATGELFF. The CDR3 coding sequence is TGTGCCACCAGCAGAGATCGGGACAGGGCCACCGGGGAGCTGTTTTTT.

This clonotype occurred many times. This CDR3 reads CASSLWPGAGGNTEAFF. DNA of the CDR3: TGTGCCAGCAGTTTATGGCCAGGGGCTGGCGGGAACACTGAAGCTTTCTTT. The chain links TRBV28 to TRBJ1-1; TRBD1 is a possible D gene (6 bases). This CDR3 has 17 residues. Germline CDR1 MDHEN, CDR2 SYDVKM. V was cut by 0 bases and J by 1 base, with 15 bases left in between.

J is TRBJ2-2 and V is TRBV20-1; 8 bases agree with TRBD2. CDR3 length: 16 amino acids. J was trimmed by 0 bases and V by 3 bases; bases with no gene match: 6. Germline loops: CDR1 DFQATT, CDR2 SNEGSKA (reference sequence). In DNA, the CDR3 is TGCAGTGCTAGTAAGCGGGAGACAGCGAACACCGGGGAGCTGTTTTTT. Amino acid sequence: CSASKRETANTGELFF.

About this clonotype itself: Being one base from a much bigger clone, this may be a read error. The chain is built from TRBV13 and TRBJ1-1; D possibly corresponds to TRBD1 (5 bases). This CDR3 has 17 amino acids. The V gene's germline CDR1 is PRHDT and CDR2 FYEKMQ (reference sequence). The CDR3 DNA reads TGTGCCAACAGCTTAGGGTTCGGGGGTAGTGGTGGCACTGAAGCTTTCTTT. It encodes CANSLGFGGSGGTEAFF.